This T cell receptor (beta chain) was sequenced during a study of blood T cells in healthy people across ages. This clonotype has more than one count but fewer than ten. This CDR3 comprises 14 residues. V lost 4 bases and J 1 base, leaving 10 bases between the germline ends. The germline V gene has CDR1 MDHEN and CDR2 SYDVKM. Per-sample yields of isolated PBMCs were at least 6 million. A J-beta primer mix and a sample-barcoded 5' primer were used in a second PCR of roughly 7 to 12 cycles. TCRdb ran MiXCR on the 5' RACE reads and lists one entry per CDR3 protein. The data contain 800,000 or so distinct CDR3 sequences, more than 20% of them singletons. These same data were also listed under a study on T cells of mothers and their children. From that second work: Not a single persistent microchimeric T cell clone was detected.

The source of this sequence is a boy younger than 18 in good health. Sequences were obtained from blood. This chain uses TRBV28 with TRBJ2-5; D is unresolved. This CDR3 reads CASSWEGIQETQYF. The CDR3 nucleotides are TGTGCCAGCAGTTGGGAAGGGATCCAAGAGACCCAGTACTTC.